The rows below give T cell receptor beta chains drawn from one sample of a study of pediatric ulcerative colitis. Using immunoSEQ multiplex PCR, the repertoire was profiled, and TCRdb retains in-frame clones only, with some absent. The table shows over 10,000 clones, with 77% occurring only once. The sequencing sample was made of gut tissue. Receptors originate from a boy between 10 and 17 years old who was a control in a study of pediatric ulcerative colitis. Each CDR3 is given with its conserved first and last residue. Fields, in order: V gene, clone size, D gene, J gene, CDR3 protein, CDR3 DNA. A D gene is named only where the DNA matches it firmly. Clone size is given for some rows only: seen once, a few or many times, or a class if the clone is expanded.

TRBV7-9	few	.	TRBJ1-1	CASSLIGTEAFF	TGTGCCAGCAGCTTGATCGGCACTGAAGCTTTCTTT
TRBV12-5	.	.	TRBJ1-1	CASGLDRNTEAFF	TGTGCTAGTGGTTTGGACAGGAACACTGAAGCTTTCTTT
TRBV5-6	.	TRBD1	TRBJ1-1	CASSWVTGSTEAFF	TGTGCCAGCAGCTGGGTGACAGGGAGCACTGAAGCTTTCTTT
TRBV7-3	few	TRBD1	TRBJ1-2	CASSLMDRVYGYTF	TGTGCCAGCAGCTTAATGGACAGGGTCTATGGCTACACCTTC
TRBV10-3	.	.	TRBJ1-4	CAIRVGEKLFF	TGTGCCATCAGGGTGGGGGAAAAACTGTTTTTT
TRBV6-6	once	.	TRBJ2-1	CASSYTAEQFF	TGTGCCAGCAGCTACACCGCTGAGCAGTTCTTC
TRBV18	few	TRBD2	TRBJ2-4	CASSPGGANAKNIQYF	TGTGCCAGCTCACCGGGAGGGGCGAATGCCAAAAACATTCAGTACTTC
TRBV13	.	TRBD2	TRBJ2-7	CASSPVAGGGYEQYF	TGTGCCAGCAGCCCCGTAGCGGGGGGGGGCTACGAGCAGTACTTC
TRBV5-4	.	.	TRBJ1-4	CASTQTGTNEKLFF	TGTGCCAGCACCCAAACAGGGACTAATGAAAAACTGTTTTTT
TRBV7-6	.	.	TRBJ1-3	CASSLAAGAGNTIYF	TGTGCCAGCAGCTTAGCGGCAGGGGCGGGAAACACCATATATTTT
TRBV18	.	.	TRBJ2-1	CASSAKDREGNEQFF	TGTGCCAGCTCAGCTAAGGACAGGGAGGGCAATGAGCAGTTCTTC
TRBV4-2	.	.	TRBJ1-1	CASSRPRATEAFF	TGTGCCAGCAGTCGCCCACGGGCCACTGAAGCTTTCTTT
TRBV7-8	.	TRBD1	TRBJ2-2	CASSLRPGQSTGELFF	TGTGCCAGCAGCCTACGACCGGGACAGTCAACCGGGGAGCTGTTTTTT
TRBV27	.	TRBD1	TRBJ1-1	CASSPHSTGRTEAFF	TGTGCCAGCAGTCCCCACTCGACAGGGCGCACTGAAGCTTTCTTT
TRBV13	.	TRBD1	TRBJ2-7	CASSDKTGTYEQYF	TGTGCCAGCAGCGATAAGACAGGGACCTACGAGCAGTACTTC
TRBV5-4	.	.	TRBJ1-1	CASSITANYGTEAFF	TGTGCCAGCAGCATCACCGCGAACTATGGCACTGAAGCTTTCTTT
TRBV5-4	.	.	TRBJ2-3	CASRPEGSTDTQYF	TGTGCCAGCAGACCGGAGGGTAGCACAGATACGCAGTATTTT
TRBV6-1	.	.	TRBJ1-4	CASSEGTVTNEKLFF	TGTGCCAGCAGTGAAGGCACGGTAACTAATGAAAAACTGTTTTTT
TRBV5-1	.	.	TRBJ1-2	CASSLAPGVKGGYTF	TGCGCCAGCAGCTTGGCCCCCGGGGTTAAGGGTGGCTACACCTTC
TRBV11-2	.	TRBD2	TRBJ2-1	CASSLDAGGPSNEQFF	TGTGCCAGCAGCTTAGACGCGGGAGGGCCCTCCAATGAGCAGTTCTTC
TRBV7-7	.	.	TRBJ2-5	CASSLSGGRLRETQYF	TGTGCTAGCAGCTTATCTGGGGGGCGTCTCCGAGAGACCCAGTACTTC
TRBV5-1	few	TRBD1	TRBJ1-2	CASSGTPGQGGYGYTF	TGCGCCAGCAGCGGGACTCCGGGACAGGGGGGATATGGCTACACCTTC
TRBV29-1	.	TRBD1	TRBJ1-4	CSVESGGDEKLFF	TGCAGCGTTGAATCAGGGGGTGATGAAAAACTGTTTTTT
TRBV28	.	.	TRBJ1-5	CASTLINQPQHF	TGTGCCAGCACCCTGATCAATCAGCCCCAGCATTTT
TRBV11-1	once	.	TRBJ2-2	CASSPGWEELFF	TGTGCCAGCAGCCCAGGTTGGGAGGAGCTGTTTTTT
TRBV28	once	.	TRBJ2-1	CASSSSPFNEQFF	TGTGCCAGCAGTTCGAGCCCTTTCAATGAGCAGTTCTTC
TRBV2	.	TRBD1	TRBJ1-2	CASSETRQGAAYGYTF	TGTGCCAGCAGTGAAACCCGACAGGGAGCGGCCTATGGCTACACCTTC
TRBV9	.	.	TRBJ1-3	CASSVGVGNTIYF	TGTGCCAGCAGCGTAGGCGTGGGAAACACCATATATTTT
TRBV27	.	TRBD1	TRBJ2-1	CASSLIVTGRNSEQFF	TGTGCCAGCAGTTTAATAGTGACAGGGAGAAACAGTGAGCAGTTCTTC
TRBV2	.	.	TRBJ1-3	CASKSGSGNTIYF	TGTGCCAGCAAAAGCGGCTCTGGAAACACCATATATTTT
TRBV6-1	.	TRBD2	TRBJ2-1	CASSEGAGGPHEQFF	TGTGCCAGCAGTGAAGGAGCGGGAGGGCCGCATGAGCAGTTCTTC
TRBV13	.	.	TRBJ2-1	CASSLGRPARYSYNEQFF	TGTGCCAGCAGCTTAGGCCGTCCAGCGCGTTACTCCTACAATGAGCAGTTCTTC
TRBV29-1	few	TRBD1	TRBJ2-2	CSVGSGGNTGELFF	TGCAGCGTTGGGTCAGGGGGGAACACCGGGGAGCTGTTTTTT
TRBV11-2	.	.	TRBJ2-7	CASSLDLARREQYF	TGTGCCAGCAGCTTAGATCTGGCCCGCCGCGAGCAGTACTTC
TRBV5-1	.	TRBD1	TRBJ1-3	CASSLQGASGNTIYF	TGCGCCAGCAGCTTACAGGGGGCTTCTGGAAACACCATATATTTT
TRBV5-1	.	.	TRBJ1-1	CASSLGTGSLTEAFF	TGCGCCAGCAGCTTGGGAACAGGGTCGCTGACTGAAGCTTTCTTT
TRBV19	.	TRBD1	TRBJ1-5	CASTRDSNSNQPQHF	TGTGCCAGTACCAGGGACAGCAATAGCAATCAGCCCCAGCATTTT
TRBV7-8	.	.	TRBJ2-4	CASSYRGPQNIQYF	TGTGCCAGCAGCTATCGGGGGCCGCAAAACATTCAGTACTTC
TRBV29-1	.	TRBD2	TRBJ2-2	CSVGTSLNTGELFF	TGCAGCGTGGGGACTAGCCTCAACACCGGGGAGCTGTTTTTT
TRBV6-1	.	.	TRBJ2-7	CASSEALRVLLF	TGTGCCAGCAGTGAAGCTCTTAGAGTCCTCTTATTC
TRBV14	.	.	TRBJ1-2	CASSQLAGYGYTF	TGTGCCAGCAGCCAATTGGCAGGCTATGGCTACACCTTC
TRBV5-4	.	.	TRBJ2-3	CASSPEASTDTQYF	TGTGCCAGCAGCCCGGAAGCGTCCACAGATACGCAGTATTTT
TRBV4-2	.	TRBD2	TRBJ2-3	CASSQGLAGGVDTQYF	TGTGCCAGCAGCCAAGGGCTAGCGGGAGGAGTGGATACGCAGTATTTT
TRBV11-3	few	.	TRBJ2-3	CASSPDPRVPPFF	TGTGCCAGCAGCCCCGACCCCAGGGTTCCCCCTTTTTTT
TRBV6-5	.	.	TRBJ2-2	CASNELASNTGELFF	TGTGCCAGCAACGAACTAGCCTCGAACACCGGGGAGCTGTTTTTT